Sequencing of this TCR beta chain was carried out in a study of blood T cell repertoires in COVID-19 (dated by TCRdb to 2019 to 2021). Looking at the study overall: The collaborator samples originated in the United States, Italy and Spain and spanned the acute and convalescent phases of COVID-19. The repertoires were released in a freely available public database meant as a resource for research on the immune response to SARS-CoV-2. Nearly every sample came with metadata listing a de-identified subject ID, COVID-19 status, age in years and sex. Where available, HLA class I and class II types were obtained from metadata supplied by the sample provider rather than from assay-based typing. Samples were obtained from the ongoing ImmuneRACE study (first 160 participants) and from some 1,200 subjects provided by 6 global collaborators. The prospective study material was composed of cDNA or gDNA derived from T cells, B-cell-depleted T cells, or PBMCs. The dataset comprised deeply sampled blood TCRbeta repertoires from subjects exposed to, actively infected with, or recovered from COVID-19. Study-wide conclusions, independent of this receptor: The amount of clinical and demographic metadata varied by source and participant and was provided uncurated.

The immunoSEQ Assay, a bias-controlled multiplex PCR, was used to amplify TCRbeta CDR3 regions from genomic DNA. From the authors' description of their analysis: Nucleated cell counts per sample were estimated from amplification of reference gene primers within the assay. Sequence reads were collapsed and filtered to measure the absolute abundance of every unique TCRbeta CDR3 rearrangement. For each sample, productive Simpson clonality was calculated as the square root of Simpson's diversity index across productive rearrangements. TCRdb took over this immuneACCESS table, retaining in-frame rearrangements with V and J assigned. Such tables are incomplete; in checked studies, under half of the missing clones stem from an unresolved V gene, and the remainder is unexplained. That table is the source of V, J and clone size, and D and trimming were worked out from the DNA. The sample table records about 140,000 clones; roughly four fifths of these occur just once. Clones ranked in the top ten supply 8.8% of the sample.

With regard to this clone: What this receptor recognizes is not known. Base qualities were left out, and no much larger clone turns up one base away.

Taken from the germline V gene, the CDR1 and CDR2 loops are SGHAT and FQNNGV. Deletion took 5 bases off V and 7 bases off J, with a span of 17 bases between the germline ends. The CDR3 has 14 amino acids, counting the end cysteine and phenylalanine. Only the CDR3 region is kept as DNA, spanning 42 bases read in frame from base 1. The collaborating institutions used their own protocols to collect whole blood in K2EDTA tubes. For TCRbeta analysis, collaborator samples were shipped as frozen whole blood, as isolated PBMCs, or as DNA extracted from either sample type. The chain is encoded by TRBV11-2 joined to TRBJ1-1; a weak D assignment points to TRBD1 (6 bases agree). This sequence was found in a woman of 80 years or more in a cohort sampled during active or convalescent COVID-19. The material sequenced was peripheral blood. The CDR3 reads CASSKITGYGEAFF. The DNA sequence reads TGTGCCAGCAGCAAGATTACAGGGTACGGTGAAGCTTTCTTT.